These 21 T cell receptor beta chains share one sample of origin, sequenced in a study of T-cell reconstitution after alpha-beta-depleted transplantation in children. Preparing the TCRbeta library involved the use of unique molecular identifiers. TCRdb reanalysed the PCR reads using MiXCR and keeps one entry per CDR3 protein. Among about 900,000 distinct CDR3 sequences listed, about 29% were seen once. Sequencing was performed on PBMCs, mostly from graft donor cells, taken 360 days after TCRalphabeta/CD19-depleted stem cell transplant. The receptors come from a boy in the first two years of life who had a stem cell transplant for SCID, so the T cells may come from the graft donor.

The chain recombines TRBV6-6 with TRBJ1-4; D gene ambiguous. The germline CDR1 and CDR2 sequences are MNHNY and SVGAGI (reference sequence). The CDR3 is made up of 13 amino acids. V was trimmed by 6 bases and J by 8 bases, leaving 13 bases between them. CDR3 bases: TGTGCCAGCAGCTCGCATTCGGGGGAAAAACTGTTTTTT. As protein: CASSSHSGEKLFF.

The chain carries TRBV27 and TRBJ2-1; maybe TRBD2 (5 bases). This CDR3 contains 15 residues. From germline, CDR1 is MNHEY and CDR2 SMNVEV (reference sequence). The V end lost 3 bases, the J end lost 6 bases, and 15 bases lay between the germline ends. The CDR3 bases are TGTGCCAGCAGTTTTACCCTAGCACTCCGCAATGAGCAGTTCTTC. It encodes CASSFTLALRNEQFF.

Here the CDR3 reads CASSLGSGGTEETQYF. In DNA form, the CDR3 reads TGTGCCAGCAGCTTAGGTTCAGGGGGGACTGAAGAGACCCAGTACTTC. The chain combines TRBV7-9 with TRBJ2-5, with D tentatively TRBD1 (7 bases). Germline V CDR1 and CDR2: SEHNR, FQNEAQ (reference sequence). The germline V and J ends were trimmed by 1 base and 3 bases, with 15 bases remaining between them. There are 16 residues in the CDR3.

This clonotype appeared many times. The genes are TRBV28 and TRBJ2-7; D call uncertain. V was cut by 2 bases and J by 2 bases, with 10 bases left in between. The CDR3 has 14 amino acids. Germline values: CDR1 MDHEN, CDR2 SYDVKM. The CDR3, as DNA: TGTGCCAGCAGTTTACCGGCTTTCGCCTACGAGCAGTACTTC. It specifies CASSLPAFAYEQYF. The full variable domain, its missing parts supplied by reference TRBV28 and TRBJ2-7, is DVKVTQSSRYLVKRTGEKVFLECVQDMDHENMFWYRQDPGLGLRLIYFSYDVKMKEKGDIPEGYSVSREKKERFSLILESASTNQTSMYLCASSLPAFAYEQYFGPGTRLTVT.

This clonotype was picked up a small number of times. The chain uses TRBV29-1 and TRBJ2-7; no clear D gene. Deletions cut 8 bases from V and 0 bases from J, with 8 bases between. The CDR3 sequence is 11 residues long. The V gene's germline CDR1 is SQVTM and CDR2 ANQGSEA. The CDR3 coding sequence is TGCAGCATCACGGTCTCCTACGAGCAGTACTTC. This codes for CSITVSYEQYF.

This sequence joins TRBV12-3 or TRBV12-4 and TRBJ2-6, with D unresolved. The CDR3 runs 15 residues. With 5 bases removed from V and 2 bases from J, the gap between germline ends came to 10 bases. Written as DNA, the CDR3 is TGTGCCAGCAGTCTTGGACCGCCTGGGGCCAACGTCCTGACTTTC. It translates to CASSLGPPGANVLTF.

This clonotype was recorded a few times. The gene calls are TRBV4-3 and TRBJ1-2; perhaps TRBD1 as D (6 bases). The V and J ends lost 3 bases and 5 bases respectively, with 13 bases between them. Germline CDR1 LGHNA, CDR2 YSLEER. The CDR3 is 14 amino acids. In nucleotides, the CDR3 is TGCGCCAGCAGCCAGGATCAGGGGCTGTATGGCTACACCTTC. Protein: CASSQDQGLYGYTF.

This chain links TRBV6-1 with TRBJ1-3, with D tentatively TRBD1 (5 bases). This CDR3 has 14 residues. V was pared by 6 bases and J by 4 bases, with 13 bases between. CDR1 and CDR2 from the germline V gene are MNHNS and SASEGT. CDR3 residues: CASSPVGLGNTIYF. The DNA of the CDR3 is TGTGCCAGCAGCCCTGTGGGGCTGGGAAACACCATATATTTT.

The chain links TRBV2 to TRBJ2-1; 7 bases fit TRBD2. The J segment lost 9 bases and the V segment lost 3 bases, leaving 2 bases of the junction unmatched. Germline loops: CDR1 SNHLY, CDR2 FYNNEI. There are 12 residues in the CDR3. This CDR3 is CASSEASGEQFF. The CDR3 DNA follows: TGTGCCAGCAGTGAGGCTAGCGGTGAGCAGTTCTTC.

This clonotype appeared once. The gene calls are TRBV15 and TRBJ2-7, with 7 bases that match TRBD1. The CDR3 is 18 amino acids. V shed 3 bases, J shed 3 bases, and the junction held 17 bases outside the gene matches. Germline V CDR1 and CDR2: LNHNV, YYDKDF (reference sequence). DNA of the CDR3: TGTGCCACCAGCAGTCCGACTCGAGGGGGCCGTAAAAACTACGAGCAGTACTTC. Protein sequence: CATSSPTRGGRKNYEQYF.

This chain links TRBV5-1 with TRBJ2-7, with D uncertain. V lost 0 bases and J lost 3, with 10 bases in between. The CDR3 is 14 amino acids. Germline V CDR1 and CDR2: SGHRS, YFSETQ. The CDR3 region is CASSLGSRNYEQYF. In DNA, the CDR3 is TGCGCCAGCAGCTTGGGCAGCAGGAACTACGAGCAGTACTTC.

This chain connects TRBV7-3 to TRBJ1-2; D might be TRBD1 (6 bases). This CDR3 has 16 amino acids. Germline-derived CDR1 and CDR2 are SGHTA and FQGTGA. Trimming removed 2 bases at V and 4 bases at J, with 17 bases between. The CDR3 DNA reads TGTGCCAGCAGCTTAGGGGGGCGCGAGATGGGCTATGGCTACACCTTC. This gives the protein CASSLGGREMGYGYTF.

The chain has TRBV19 and TRBJ1-2; TRBD1 is a possible D gene (5 bases). Looked up from germline, CDR1 is LNHDA and CDR2 is SQIVND (reference sequence). The CDR3 is 14 residues long. V was clipped by 9 bases and J by 4 bases, with 18 bases between them. CDR3 sequence (DNA): TGTGCCAGCAGAGATCAGGGTAGTAGCTATGGCTACACCTTC. Its translation is CASRDQGSSYGYTF.

The chain recombines TRBV6-5 with TRBJ2-7, with 8 positions matching TRBD1. After removal of 0 bases from V and 5 bases from J, the junction contained 6 bases not matched to a gene. Germline V gives CDR1 MNHEY, CDR2 SVGAGI. CDR3 size: 15 residues. The CDR3 sequence is CASSYSDRGRNEQYF. DNA of the CDR3: TGTGCCAGCAGTTACTCAGACAGGGGTAGGAACGAGCAGTACTTC.

The gene calls are TRBV28 and TRBJ2-1; D is possibly TRBD1 (6 bases). This CDR3 has 15 amino acids. Looked up from germline, CDR1 is MDHEN and CDR2 is SYDVKM. Trimming left V 3 bases short and J 0 bases short, with 9 bases between. DNA for the CDR3: TGTGCCAGCAGTTTTGGGGACATCTCCTACAATGAGCAGTTCTTC. Amino acid sequence: CASSFGDISYNEQFF. Variable domain in full (rest from reference TRBV28 and TRBJ2-1): DVKVTQSSRYLVKRTGEKVFLECVQDMDHENMFWYRQDPGLGLRLIYFSYDVKMKEKGDIPEGYSVSREKKERFSLILESASTNQTSMYLCASSFGDISYNEQFFGPGTRLTVL.

The chain's CDR3 is CASSLVAGGTPLHF. As DNA, the CDR3 is TGCGCCAGCAGCTTGGTCGCAGGGGGGACACCCCTCCACTTT. The chain couples TRBV5-1 to TRBJ1-6; 7 bases match TRBD1. The CDR3 sequence is 14 residues long. V lost 0 bases, J lost 11 bases, and 5 bases stayed unmatched. Germline V gene lookup returns CDR1 SGHRS and CDR2 YFSETQ.

Here the CDR3 DNA reads TGCGCCAGCAGCTTGGGGGCCGGGACAGGGCTTAATGAGCAGTTCTTC. Translation gives CASSLGAGTGLNEQFF. This chain links TRBV5-1 with TRBJ2-1; the match to TRBD1 covers 9 bases. CDR1 SGHRS and CDR2 YFSETQ come from the germline V gene. Losses at the gene ends were 0 bases for V and 7 bases for J; bases not matched to a gene: 8. The CDR3 covers 16 residues. The full variable domain, completed using reference TRBV5-1 and TRBJ2-1, is KAGVTQTPRYLIKTRGQQVTLSCSPISGHRSVSWYQQTPGQGLQFLFEYFSETQRNKGNFPGRFSGRQFSNSRSEMNVSTLELGDSALYLCASSLGAGTGLNEQFFGPGTRLTVL.

V gene TRBV3-1 combines with J gene TRBJ2-1; maybe TRBD2 (5 bases). Germline V gene data show CDR1 as LGHDT and CDR2 as YNNKEL (reference sequence). Trimming left V 8 bases short and J 1 base short, with 18 bases between. CDR3 length: 16 residues. The CDR3 reads CASLPTVGGSYNEQFF. As DNA, the CDR3 is TGTGCCAGCCTACCGACCGTTGGCGGGTCCTACAATGAGCAGTTCTTC.

In its sample, this clonotype was seen a few times. The CDR3 DNA is TGTGCCAGCAACGACCGGAACACCGGGGAGCTGTTTTTT. Translating it yields CASNDRNTGELFF. J is TRBJ2-2 and V is TRBV25-1, with D uncertain. Trimming took off 7 bases at V and 1 base at J, with 7 bases between the two ends. CDR1 and CDR2 from the germline V gene are MGHDK and SYGVNS. The length of the CDR3 is 13 residues.

In DNA form, the CDR3 reads TGTGCCAGCAGCCCCCACAGGGCTGAGGGTGAAAAACTGTTTTTT. This translates into CASSPHRAEGEKLFF. V gene TRBV28 combines with J gene TRBJ1-4; D perhaps matches TRBD1 (6 bases). With 6 bases removed from V and 7 bases from J, the gap between germline ends came to 18 bases. Germline V CDR1 and CDR2: MDHEN, SYDVKM. This CDR3 spans 15 amino acids. Supplemented by reference TRBV28 and TRBJ1-4, the full variable domain reads DVKVTQSSRYLVKRTGEKVFLECVQDMDHENMFWYRQDPGLGLRLIYFSYDVKMKEKGDIPEGYSVSREKKERFSLILESASTNQTSMYLCASSPHRAEGEKLFFGSGTQLSVL.

V usage is TRBV4-1 and J usage is TRBJ1-4; D unclear. CDR1 and CDR2 from the germline V gene are MGHRA and YSYEKL. This CDR3 has 12 residues. Trimming pared 4 bases from V and 6 bases from J, leaving 6 bases between. CDR3 DNA: TGCGCCAGCAGCCGCAACGATGAAAAACTGTTTTTT. It translates to CASSRNDEKLFF.